This TCR beta chain is drawn from a study of tumor and adjacent non-tumor tissue in lung cancer. As for the study in general: Some 4.2 million productive TCRbeta reads were obtained per sample on average. Study outcomes and limitations: Significantly higher TCR diversity was found in tumor than normal lung.

Notes on this clonotype: Its antigen remains unknown.

A modified ARM-PCR protocol with three rounds of nested PCR amplified TCRbeta. A single record per CDR3 protein comes from TCRdb applying MiXCR to the multiplex PCR reads. Of over 110,000 distinct CDR3 sequences in the sample, about 71% were seen once. Germline V lookup: CDR1 SQVTM, CDR2 ANQGSEA. Trimming at V came to 4 bases and at J to 6 bases, leaving 7 bases not matched to a gene. The CDR3 runs 13 residues. This sample's RNA came from whole unsorted tissue. Newly diagnosed lung cancer patients had thoracic surgery in China, August–late 2014, without prior chemotherapy. Material for sequencing was lung tumor tissue. The chain uses TRBV29-1 and TRBJ1-2; 8 bases map to TRBD1. The sequence was obtained from a man in his 60s with small cell lung cancer. The CDR3, as DNA: TGCAGCGTTGGACAGGGGCGGACCCATGGCTACACCTTC. Translation gives CSVGQGRTHGYTF.